The 20 T cell receptor beta chains listed next were all sequenced from one sample in a study of T cell responses to AZD1222 COVID-19 vaccine. The repertoire was sequenced with immunoSEQ multiplex PCR; TCRdb's copy has only in-frame clones and lacks some. The sample holds 95,000 to 150,000 clones, over 80% seen once. The sequencing here drew on peripheral blood, taken 28 days after the second AZD1222 dose. These TCRs come from an adult who received the AZD1222 COVID-19 vaccine.

The CDR3 coding sequence is TGTGCCAGTAGTATAGATCCCCTTAAGGGGGTGTACGAGCAGTACTTC. It yields the protein CASSIDPLKGVYEQYF. The rearrangement links TRBV19 to TRBJ2-7, with D possibly matching TRBD1 (6 bases). Germline CDR1 is LNHDA and CDR2 is SQIVND (reference sequence). This CDR3 is built from 16 residues. Trimming removed 0 bases from V and 4 bases from J, with 16 bases in between.

The chain carries TRBV27 and TRBJ2-5, with D unresolved. CDR1 is MNHEY and CDR2 is SMNVEV in the germline V gene (reference sequence). The CDR3 loop spans 14 amino acids. V was trimmed by 2 bases and J by 2 bases, leaving 9 bases between them. Here the CDR3 reads CASSLNSIQETQYF. The CDR3 bases are TGTGCCAGCAGTTTAAATTCCATACAAGAGACCCAGTACTTC.

The V gene is TRBV3-1 (or the pseudogene TRBV3-2), the J gene TRBJ1-2; TRBD1 matches 8 bases. Germline CDR1 is LGHDT and CDR2 is YNNKEL (reference sequence). This CDR3 comprises 15 residues. V lost 3 bases and J lost 8; bases outside the gene matches: 11. The CDR3 DNA follows: TGTGCCAGCAGCCAGACGACAGGGGAGGTCAACGGCTACACCTTC. Translation: CASSQTTGEVNGYTF.

This chain connects TRBV3-1 (or the pseudogene TRBV3-2) to TRBJ1-2, with D hard to call. Trimming took off 6 bases at V and 0 bases at J, with 11 bases between the two ends. The CDR3 extends over 14 amino acids. Looked up from germline, CDR1 is LGHDT and CDR2 is YNNKEL (reference sequence). CDR3 bases: TGTGCCAGCAGTCCCGAATTCCCTAACTATGGCTACACCTTC. It specifies CASSPEFPNYGYTF.

This clone turned up a few times. This sequence joins TRBV12-3 or TRBV12-4 and TRBJ1-1; unclear D gene. CDR3 length: 10 amino acids. V dropped 1 base and J dropped 9 bases, with 3 bases sitting between them. CDR3 amino acids: CASSLEKAFF. The CDR3 DNA reads as TGTGCCAGCAGTTTAGAGAAAGCTTTCTTT.

The chain links TRBV5-4 to TRBJ2-7; 8 bases align to TRBD1. The CDR3 contains 14 residues. Germline CDR1 and CDR2: SGHNT and YYREEE (reference sequence). Losses at the gene ends were 4 bases for V and 6 bases for J; bases not matched to a gene: 9. CDR3 in amino acids: CASSVGQGGVEQYF. The DNA of the CDR3 is TGTGCCAGCAGCGTCGGACAGGGTGGGGTCGAGCAGTACTTC.

The chain employs TRBV7-2 and TRBJ1-1; D remains ambiguous. This CDR3 comprises 14 residues. Deletions cut 4 bases from V and 4 bases from J, with 13 bases between. The germline gives CDR1 SGHTA, CDR2 FQGNSA. Written as DNA, the CDR3 is TGTGCCAGCAGCTCCCAAAGGGAGAGCACTGAAGCTTTCTTT. This gives the protein CASSSQRESTEAFF.

A single count supports this clone. The gene calls are TRBV5-5 and TRBJ2-7; tentative D call: TRBD2 (6 bases). Germline values: CDR1 SGHKS, CDR2 YYEKEE (reference sequence). V shed 3 bases and J shed 3 bases, with 13 bases lying between them. The CDR3 contains 14 residues. The CDR3 coding sequence is TGTGCCAGCAGCTGGAGGGACGTGGACTACGAGCAGTACTTC. Its translation is CASSWRDVDYEQYF.

The chain recombines TRBV2 with TRBJ1-2; no definite D call. Germline V gives CDR1 SNHLY, CDR2 FYNNEI. Trimming took 2 bases from V and 1 from J, leaving 11 bases between them. This CDR3 has 15 residues. CDR3 residues: CASSEFVYRNYGYTF. CDR3 nucleotide sequence: TGTGCCAGCAGTGAATTTGTCTACCGTAACTATGGCTACACCTTC.

This chain joins TRBV28 and TRBJ2-7, with D possibly TRBD2 on 5 matching bases. The CDR3 is made up of 15 amino acids. Germline V gene lookup returns CDR1 MDHEN and CDR2 SYDVKM. Trimming pared 5 bases from V and 4 bases from J, leaving 18 bases between. The chain's CDR3 is CASSPKRVGTYEQYF. The CDR3 bases are TGTGCCAGCAGTCCGAAGAGGGTCGGAACGTACGAGCAGTACTTC.

The CDR3 DNA sequence: TGTGCCAGCAGCCAAGGACCAAGCTCCTACAATGAGCAGTTCTTC. This codes for CASSQGPSSYNEQFF. J is TRBJ2-1 and V is TRBV3-1 (or the pseudogene TRBV3-2); D is uncertain. V lost 1 base to trimming and J lost 0 bases, with 7 bases between them. The germline gives CDR1 LGHDT, CDR2 YNNKEL (reference sequence). This CDR3 is 15 amino acids long.

The chain combines TRBV19 with TRBJ2-7, with D hard to call. Germline lookup yields CDR1 LNHDA and CDR2 SQIVND (reference sequence). The CDR3 extends over 13 amino acids. Trimming removed 4 bases from V and 5 bases from J, with 12 bases in between. CDR3 residues: CASSTARWNEQYF. CDR3 DNA: TGTGCCAGTAGTACCGCTAGGTGGAACGAGCAGTACTTC.

The V and J genes are TRBV7-2 and TRBJ1-6; the D gene is possibly TRBD1 (5 bases). CDR3 length equals 13 residues. Trimming stripped 0 bases from V and 13 bases from J, with 10 bases between. Germline CDR1 SGHTA, CDR2 FQGNSA. The CDR3 sequence: CASSLATASPLHF. DNA for the CDR3: TGTGCCAGCAGCTTAGCGACAGCTTCGCCCCTCCACTTT. The full variable domain, in which reference TRBV7-2 and TRBJ1-6 provide the parts outside the CDR3, is GAGVSQSPSNKVTEKGKDVELRCDPISGHTALYWYRQSLGQGLEFLIYFQGNSAPDKSGLPSDRFSAERTGGSVSTLTIQRTQQEDSAVYLCASSLATASPLHFGNGTRLTVT.

The chain couples TRBV18 to TRBJ2-2, with a weak D call TRBD1 (5 bases). Trimming took off 0 bases at V and 0 bases at J, with 11 bases between the two ends. The CDR3 length is 17 residues. Germline CDR1 reads KGHSH; CDR2 reads LQKENI. CDR3 protein: CASSPPVWGPNTGELFF. CDR3 sequence (DNA): TGTGCCAGCTCACCACCGGTTTGGGGCCCGAACACCGGGGAGCTGTTTTTT.

The V and J genes are TRBV5-1 and TRBJ1-3; D not certain. There are 14 residues in the CDR3. Germline CDR1 reads SGHRS; CDR2 reads YFSETQ. V was shortened by 0 bases and J by 1 base, with 5 bases between the two germline ends. CDR3: CASSLASSGNTIYF. The DNA for the CDR3 is TGCGCCAGCAGCTTGGCTTCATCTGGAAACACCATATATTTT.

This chain connects TRBV19 to TRBJ1-6; a weak D match, TRBD1 (5 bases). The CDR3 extends over 15 amino acids. V was trimmed by 4 bases and J by 2 bases, leaving 9 bases between them. CDR1 LNHDA and CDR2 SQIVND come from the germline V gene (reference sequence). The CDR3 here is CASSTGRPYNSPLHF. The CDR3 bases are TGTGCCAGTAGTACGGGACGGCCCTATAATTCACCCCTCCACTTT.

The chain combines TRBV20-1 with TRBJ1-2; unclear D gene. Germline CDR1 is DFQATT and CDR2 is SNEGSKA (reference sequence). V was pared by 3 bases and J by 10 bases, with 9 bases between. The CDR3 extends over 10 amino acids. CDR3 sequence reads: CSARVVDYTF. The CDR3 DNA is TGCAGTGCTAGGGTGGTCGACTACACCTTC.

V is TRBV25-1 and J is TRBJ1-3, with D perhaps matching TRBD1 (6 bases). The CDR3 is 15 residues long. Germline V gene sequence: CDR1 MGHDK, CDR2 SYGVNS. The germline V and J ends were trimmed by 7 bases and 0 bases, with 13 bases remaining between them. CDR3 DNA sequence: TGTGCCAGCACCCCTACAGGGAGCTCTGGAAACACCATATATTTT. This sequence encodes CASTPTGSSGNTIYF.

The chain employs TRBV5-4 and TRBJ2-2; D unresolved. V dropped 0 bases and J dropped 1 base, with 4 bases sitting between them. Germline V gene lookup returns CDR1 SGHNT and CDR2 YYREEE (reference sequence). The CDR3 is 14 amino acids. CDR3 nucleotides: TGTGCCAGCAGCTTGGTGGGGAACACCGGGGAGCTGTTTTTT. It yields the protein CASSLVGNTGELFF.

The chain is built from TRBV5-6 and TRBJ2-7; TRBD1 matches at 12 bases. The CDR3 has 16 amino acids. Trimming cost V 2 bases and J 7 bases; bases outside gene matches: 10. CDR1 is SGHDT, CDR2 YYEEEE, per germline. The CDR3 nucleotides are TGTGCCAGCAGCTTCGATCCGGGACAGGGGGCGGGTGAGCAGTACTTC. Its protein product is CASSFDPGQGAGEQYF.